This T cell receptor beta chain is from a study of T cell responses to AZD1222 COVID-19 vaccine. This CDR3 has 13 residues. Germline V gene data show CDR1 as ENHRY and CDR2 as SYGVKD. V was clipped by 11 bases and J by 5 bases, with 16 bases between them. The repertoire was sequenced with immunoSEQ multiplex PCR; TCRdb's copy has only in-frame clones and lacks some. This table holds about 97,000 clones, more than 70% found once. This chain links TRBV10-3 with TRBJ2-1; weak D call: TRBD2 (6 bases). This specimen consisted of peripheral blood, obtained 28 days after the second AZD1222 dose. The sequence came from an adult who received the AZD1222 COVID-19 vaccine. The CDR3 region has the DNA TGTGCCTCCGCGCGGGTAGCGGACAATGAGCAGTTCTTC. Its protein is CASARVADNEQFF.